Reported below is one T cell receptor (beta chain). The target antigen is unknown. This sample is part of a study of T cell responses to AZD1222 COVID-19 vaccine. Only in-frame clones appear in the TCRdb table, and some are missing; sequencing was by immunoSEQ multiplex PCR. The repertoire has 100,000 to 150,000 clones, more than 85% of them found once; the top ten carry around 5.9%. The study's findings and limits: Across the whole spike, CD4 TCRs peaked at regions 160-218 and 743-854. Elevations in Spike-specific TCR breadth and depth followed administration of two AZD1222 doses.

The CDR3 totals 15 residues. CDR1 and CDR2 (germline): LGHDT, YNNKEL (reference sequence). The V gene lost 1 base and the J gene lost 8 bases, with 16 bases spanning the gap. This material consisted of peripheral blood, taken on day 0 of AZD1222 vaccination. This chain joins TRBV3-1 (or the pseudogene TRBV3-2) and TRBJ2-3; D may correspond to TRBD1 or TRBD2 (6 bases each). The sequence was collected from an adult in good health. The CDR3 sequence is CASSQVGGLGGTQYF. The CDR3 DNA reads TGTGCCAGCAGCCAAGTTGGGGGCCTGGGGGGTACGCAGTATTTT.